The 14 T cell receptor beta chains below come from one sample, sequenced in a study of blood T cell repertoires in COVID-19 (dated by TCRdb to the early 2020s). Library preparation was by the immunoSEQ multiplex PCR assay. Here the immuneACCESS table is served through TCRdb, limited to in-frame sequences with V and J called. Missing clones are a known gap in these copies; in checked studies unresolved V genes cover under half, and the rest lacks a known reason. The sample table shows approximately 210,000 clones, and around four fifths are seen once. The top ten clones comprise approximately 8% of the sample. Sequencing was performed on peripheral blood. Receptors originate from a woman aged 45-59 years with active or convalescent COVID-19.

This sequence joins TRBV20-1 and TRBJ2-7, with 7 nucleotides matching TRBD1. The J segment lost 6 bases and the V segment lost 5 bases, leaving 4 bases of the junction unmatched. Germline assignment: CDR1 DFQATT and CDR2 SNEGSKA (reference sequence). This CDR3 is 11 amino acids long. DNA for the CDR3: TGCAGTGCTCCCGGACAGGTCGAGCAGTACTTC. Translation gives CSAPGQVEQYF.

The CDR3 here is CASSPISATDTQYF. The CDR3 DNA reads as TGTGCCAGCAGCCCCATCAGCGCCACAGATACGCAGTATTTT. The rearrangement uses TRBV7-3 and TRBJ2-3; no definite D call. With 5 bases removed from V and 2 bases from J, the gap between germline ends came to 11 bases. In germline, CDR1 is SGHTA, CDR2 FQGTGA. The CDR3 is 14 amino acids.

This clone was detected once. The rearrangement uses TRBV30 and TRBJ1-1; perhaps TRBD1 as D (5 bases). CDR3 length: 12 residues. The germline V and J ends were trimmed by 5 bases and 1 base, with 8 bases remaining between them. The germline V gene has CDR1 GTSNPN and CDR2 SVGIG (reference sequence). The CDR3 protein is CAWSRANTEAFF. The CDR3 DNA follows: TGTGCCTGGTCCAGGGCGAACACTGAAGCTTTCTTT.

The chain links TRBV4-2 to TRBJ2-4, with D unresolved. Trimming removed 1 base at V and 5 bases at J, with 9 bases between. Germline CDR1 is LGHNA and CDR2 is YNFKEQ. This CDR3 is built from 14 residues. In nucleotides, the CDR3 is TGTGCCAGCAGCCAAGTCTCCTCCGAAAACATTCAGTACTTC. Translation: CASSQVSSENIQYF.

The V and J genes are TRBV27 and TRBJ1-1; 9 bases align to TRBD1. Germline trimming cut 3 bases from V and 7 bases from J; bases unmatched to any gene: 12. This CDR3 spans 16 amino acids. CDR1 MNHEY and CDR2 SMNVEV come from the germline V gene (reference sequence). The CDR3 DNA follows: TGTGCCAGCAGTTTCAAGACCGGGACAGGGTTTTATGAAGCTTTCTTT. Translating gives CASSFKTGTGFYEAFF.

Worth noting for this clone: This CDR3 is also generated by other DNA sequences in the sample. The rearrangement uses TRBV5-4 and TRBJ1-2; D perhaps matches TRBD1 (5 bases). There are 15 residues in the CDR3. Trimming took 0 bases from V and 1 from J, leaving 10 bases between them. Per germline, CDR1 SGHNT and CDR2 YYREEE (reference sequence). The chain's CDR3 is CASSLGQGYNYGYTF. In nucleotides, the CDR3 is TGTGCCAGCAGCTTGGGGCAGGGTTATAACTATGGCTACACCTTC.

The rearrangement joins TRBV19 to TRBJ1-2; 9 bases are shared with TRBD1. There are 15 residues in the CDR3. Germline V gene sequence: CDR1 LNHDA, CDR2 SQIVND (reference sequence). The trim removed 7 bases at V and 0 bases at J, leaving 6 bases unmatched. In DNA, the CDR3 is TGTGCCAGTATCCCGACAGGGGGAGCTAACTATGGCTACACCTTC. It codes for CASIPTGGANYGYTF.

The chain joins TRBV27 to TRBJ2-2, with D possibly being TRBD2 (5 bases). Trimming stripped 6 bases from V and 0 bases from J, with 11 bases between. The CDR3 runs to 15 residues. Germline V gene data show CDR1 as MNHEY and CDR2 as SMNVEV (reference sequence). As DNA, the CDR3 is TGTGCCAGCAGGGTCCAGAGGGCGAACACCGGGGAGCTGTTTTTT. Translation gives CASRVQRANTGELFF.

The chain employs TRBV4-2 and TRBJ2-7; D is ambiguous. Germline lookup yields CDR1 LGHNA and CDR2 YNFKEQ. V gave up 1 base and J gave up 0 bases, with 10 bases separating them. This CDR3 spans 15 amino acids. CDR3 nucleotides: TGTGCCAGCAGCCAAGGAGGTACCGACTCCTACGAGCAGTACTTC. This gives the protein CASSQGGTDSYEQYF.

CDR3 residues: CASSVATGPNEKLFF. CDR3 nucleotides: TGTGCCAGCAGCGTAGCGACAGGGCCTAATGAAAAACTGTTTTTT. The rearrangement uses TRBV9 and TRBJ1-4, with TRBD1 matching over 7 bases. The CDR3 totals 15 residues. V lost 0 bases to trimming and J lost 3 bases; unmatched junction nucleotides: 2. The V gene's germline CDR1 is SGDLS and CDR2 YYNGEE.

The chain joins TRBV2 to TRBJ1-3; D possibly corresponds to TRBD1 (6 bases). Trimming took 8 bases from V and 4 from J, leaving 15 bases between them. Germline CDR1 SNHLY, CDR2 FYNNEI. This CDR3 has 14 amino acids. The CDR3 is CASLLDRRGNTIYF. In nucleotides, the CDR3 is TGTGCCAGCCTTTTGGACAGAAGAGGAAACACCATATATTTT.

V gene TRBV9 combines with J gene TRBJ2-2, with 7 positions matching TRBD2. Germline V CDR1 and CDR2: SGDLS, YYNGEE. CDR3 length equals 16 residues. V was pared by 0 bases and J by 4 bases, with 6 bases of the junction left unmatched. This CDR3 is CASSVASWGGTGELFF. In DNA, the CDR3 is TGTGCCAGCAGCGTAGCGTCATGGGGGGGCACCGGGGAGCTGTTTTTT.

This sequence joins TRBV28 and TRBJ2-7; TRBD1 agrees at 10 bases. The CDR3 is made up of 14 amino acids. The V gene end was trimmed by 8 bases and the J gene end by 4 bases; junction bases not matched to a gene: 8. Looked up from germline, CDR1 is MDHEN and CDR2 is SYDVKM. The CDR3 loop reads CASHTGTGAYEQYF. CDR3 sequence (DNA): TGTGCCAGCCACACCGGGACAGGGGCGTACGAGCAGTACTTC.

The genes are TRBV3-1 (or the pseudogene TRBV3-2) and TRBJ1-5; 7 nucleotides line up with TRBD1. The germline CDR1 and CDR2 sequences are LGHDT and YNNKEL (reference sequence). V lost 1 base and J lost 3; bases outside the gene matches: 6. The CDR3 runs to 16 residues. The CDR3 here is CASSQGDRINNQPQHF. Written as DNA, the CDR3 is TGTGCCAGCAGCCAAGGGGACAGAATAAACAATCAGCCCCAGCATTTT.